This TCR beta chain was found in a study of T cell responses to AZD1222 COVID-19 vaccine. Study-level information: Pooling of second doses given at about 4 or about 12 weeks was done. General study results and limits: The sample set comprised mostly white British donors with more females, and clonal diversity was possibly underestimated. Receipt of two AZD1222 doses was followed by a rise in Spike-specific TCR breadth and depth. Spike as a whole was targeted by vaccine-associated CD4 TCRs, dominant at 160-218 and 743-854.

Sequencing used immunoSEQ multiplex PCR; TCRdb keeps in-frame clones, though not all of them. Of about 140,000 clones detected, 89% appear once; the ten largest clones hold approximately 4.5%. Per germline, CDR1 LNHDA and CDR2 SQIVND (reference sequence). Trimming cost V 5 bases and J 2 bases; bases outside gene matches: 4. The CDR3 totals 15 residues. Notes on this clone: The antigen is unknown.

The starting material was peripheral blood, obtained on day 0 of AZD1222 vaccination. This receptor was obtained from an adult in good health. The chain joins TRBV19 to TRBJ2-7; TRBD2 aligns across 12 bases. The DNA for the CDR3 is TGTGCCAGTAGTTCACTAGCGGGGGGACCCTACGAGCAGTACTTC. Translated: CASSSLAGGPYEQYF.